The 5 T cell receptor beta chains below come from one sample, sequenced in a study of blood T cell repertoires in COVID-19. The method was immunoSEQ multiplex PCR; TCRdb's version includes in-frame clones alone and lacks a portion of them. The sample yields over 150,000 clones, around 85% seen once. Material for sequencing was peripheral blood. All receptors derive from a man aged 65-85 years with active or convalescent COVID-19.

The V gene is TRBV6-2 or TRBV6-3, the J gene TRBJ1-2; D remains ambiguous. Deletions cut 2 bases from V and 4 bases from J, with 14 bases between. Germline V gives CDR1 MNHEY, CDR2 SVGEGT. The CDR3 is made up of 15 amino acids. The CDR3 DNA sequence: TGTGCCAGCAGTTACGCCGGCGGGCGAGGCTATGGCTACACCTTC. This sequence encodes CASSYAGGRGYGYTF.

V is TRBV30 and J is TRBJ2-7; D is undetermined. This CDR3 comprises 12 residues. Per the germline V gene, CDR1 is GTSNPN and CDR2 is SVGIG (reference sequence). Between the trimmed V and J ends, which lost 2 bases and 3 bases, there was a span of 8 bases. In DNA, the CDR3 is TGTGCCTGGAGTATCAGAGGCTACGAGCAGTACTTC. This gives the protein CAWSIRGYEQYF.

The table lists this clone with a count of one. This chain uses TRBV5-5 with TRBJ1-3; 8 nucleotides match TRBD1. The CDR3 sequence is 16 residues long. V lost 4 bases to trimming and J lost 0 bases; unmatched junction nucleotides: 6. Germline V gene data show CDR1 as SGHKS and CDR2 as YYEKEE (reference sequence). The DNA of the CDR3 is TGTGCCAGCAGCCCTTCGGGACAGGTCTCTGGAAACACCATATATTTT. It is translated as CASSPSGQVSGNTIYF.

The table lists this clone with a count of one. The rearrangement uses TRBV28 and TRBJ1-4, with 7 bases aligning to TRBD1. The V gene end was trimmed by 4 bases and the J gene end by 5 bases; junction bases not matched to a gene: 7. CDR3 size: 15 residues. Germline V lookup: CDR1 MDHEN, CDR2 SYDVKM. Here the CDR3 DNA reads TGTGCCAGCAGTTCCCCCGGGACAGCAAATGAAAAACTGTTTTTT. It encodes CASSSPGTANEKLFF.

The chain carries TRBV28 and TRBJ1-2; 10 bases align to TRBD1. The germline gives CDR1 MDHEN, CDR2 SYDVKM. CDR3 length: 15 residues. The trim removed 10 bases at V and 2 bases at J, leaving 10 bases unmatched. In nucleotides, the CDR3 is TGTGCCATCAGGACAGGGGGTTTTTTAAACTATGGCTACACCTTC. Amino acids: CAIRTGGFLNYGYTF.